A single sample gave rise to the 31 T cell receptor beta chains below, sequenced in a study of cytomegalovirus exposure and HLA in healthy donors. PCR amplification relied on 60 Vbeta primers (plus 13 Jbeta primers). The repertoire was sequenced with immunoSEQ multiplex PCR; TCRdb's copy has only in-frame clones and lacks some. In the table there are roughly 200,000 clones, 79% of which are singletons. The sequencing sample was made of PBMCs. All receptors derive from a girl between 10 and 17 years old in good health and CMV-seropositive.

This clone appeared a few times. The rearrangement uses TRBV6-5 and TRBJ1-5; no clear D gene. Germline V lookup: CDR1 MNHEY, CDR2 SVGAGI. CDR3 length: 14 residues. V dropped 2 bases and J dropped 6 bases, with 11 bases sitting between them. CDR3 amino acids: CASSYEGRGQPQHF. The DNA of the CDR3 is TGTGCCAGCAGTTACGAAGGGAGAGGTCAGCCCCAGCATTTT.

This clone was counted between two and nine times. The chain is built from TRBV6-4 and TRBJ2-3, with D possibly TRBD2 on 6 matching bases. The germline V gene has CDR1 MRHNA and CDR2 SNTAGT. The CDR3 covers 14 residues. V shed 5 bases and J shed 5 bases, with 14 bases lying between them. The CDR3 DNA reads as TGTGCCAGCAGTCAAAACGGAGGGGTAGATACGCAGTATTTT. Amino acids: CASSQNGGVDTQYF.

The chain uses TRBV6-6 and TRBJ2-2; no definite D call. The V end was cut by 7 bases, the J end by 7 bases, with 10 bases between. Per the germline V gene, CDR1 is MNHNY and CDR2 is SVGAGI (reference sequence). CDR3 size: 12 residues. CDR3 sequence reads: CASTNGGGELFF. CDR3 sequence (DNA): TGTGCCAGCACCAACGGTGGCGGGGAGCTGTTTTTT.

This clone appeared a single time. The V and J genes are TRBV7-9 and TRBJ1-1; weak D call: TRBD1 (5 bases). This CDR3 has 12 amino acids. In germline, CDR1 is SEHNR, CDR2 FQNEAQ (reference sequence). The germline V and J ends were trimmed by 6 bases and 4 bases, with 9 bases remaining between them. As DNA, the CDR3 is TGTGCCAGCAGGGGGCGAGGCACTGAAGCTTTCTTT. This encodes CASRGRGTEAFF.

J is TRBJ1-2 and V is TRBV5-1; 7 positions match TRBD1. The V segment lost 4 bases and the J segment 7 bases; nucleotides outside the gene matches: 7. The germline V gene encodes CDR1 SGHRS and CDR2 YFSETQ. CDR3 length: 13 amino acids. The CDR3, as DNA: TGCGCCAGCAGCACCGGGACAGATCTTGGCTACACCTTC. This translates into CASSTGTDLGYTF.

The chain combines TRBV7-6 with TRBJ1-1; D is perhaps TRBD1 (5 bases). The CDR3 consists of 13 residues. Germline V CDR1 and CDR2: SGHVS, FNYEAQ. V gave up 5 bases and J gave up 4 bases, with 11 bases separating them. In DNA, the CDR3 is TGTGCCAGCAGCCTGGGGGGTTTCACTGAAGCTTTCTTT. It is translated as CASSLGGFTEAFF. The variable domain in full, completed from reference TRBV7-6 and TRBJ1-1, reads GAGVSQSPRYKVTKRGQDVALRCDPISGHVSLYWYRQALGQGPEFLTYFNYEAQQDKSGLPNDRFSAERPEGSISTLTIQRTEQRDSAMYRCASSLGGFTEAFFGQGTRLTVV.

The chain couples TRBV4-3 to TRBJ2-1; D uncertain. CDR1 LGHNA and CDR2 YSLEER come from the germline V gene. Trimming cost V 6 bases and J 2 bases, with 11 bases left between them. This CDR3 is 14 amino acids long. CDR3 sequence reads: CASSGLETYNEQFF. The DNA for the CDR3 is TGCGCCAGCAGTGGGCTCGAAACCTACAATGAGCAGTTCTTC.

This clone was detected once. The chain joins TRBV14 to TRBJ2-7, with a possible D match to TRBD2 (6 bases). CDR1 and CDR2 from the germline V gene are SGHDN and FVKESK. CDR3 length: 13 residues. Trimming removed 1 base at V and 3 bases at J, with 7 bases between. The CDR3 is CASSQVGSYEQYF. CDR3 nucleotides: TGTGCCAGCAGCCAAGTCGGGAGCTACGAGCAGTACTTC.

The CDR3 loop is CSVDLGGQATTYTF. DNA for the CDR3: TGCAGCGTTGATCTGGGGGGGCAGGCGACCACCTACACCTTC. The chain joins TRBV29-1 to TRBJ1-2, with a weak D call TRBD1 (6 bases). This CDR3 spans 14 amino acids. Germline V gives CDR1 SQVTM, CDR2 ANQGSEA. Deletions cut 3 bases from V and 10 bases from J, with 21 bases between.

Note on this clone: The junction differs from germline at one of its ends, possibly a read error. The sample has other DNA sequences that encode this CDR3 too. The J gene is TRBJ2-1, the V gene TRBV7-2; 14 bases align to TRBD2. CDR1 and CDR2 from the germline V gene are SGHTA and FQGNSA. The CDR3 runs to 15 residues. The CDR3 here is CASSVTSGGANEQFF. In DNA form, the CDR3 reads TGCGCCAGCAGCGTGACTAGCGGGGGGGCCAATGAGCAGTTCTTC.

The chain has TRBV4-3 and TRBJ1-2, with D uncertain. The CDR3 has 15 amino acids. V shed 3 bases and J shed 2 bases, with 13 bases lying between them. Germline V CDR1 and CDR2: LGHNA, YSLEER. CDR3 in amino acids: CASSQSYPGNYGYTF. In DNA, the CDR3 is TGCGCCAGCAGCCAGTCATATCCGGGGAACTATGGCTACACCTTC.

This clone was seen once. The gene calls are TRBV4-3 and TRBJ1-2; 8 bases match TRBD1. Per the germline V gene, CDR1 is LGHNA and CDR2 is YSLEER. The J segment lost 1 base and the V segment lost 5 bases, leaving 15 bases of the junction unmatched. The CDR3 loop spans 18 amino acids. The CDR3 sequence is CASSEKRGQGAFNYGYTF. CDR3 coding DNA: TGCGCCAGCAGCGAGAAACGTGGGCAGGGGGCTTTTAACTATGGCTACACCTTC.

The chain links TRBV6-5 to TRBJ2-7; 13 positions agree with TRBD2. CDR1 is MNHEY, CDR2 SVGAGI, per germline. The CDR3 covers 15 residues. V lost 6 bases to trimming and J lost 5 bases; unmatched junction nucleotides: 7. The CDR3, as DNA: TGTGCCAGCAGGGAGACTAGCGGGGGGAGAAACGAGCAGTACTTC. The encoded protein is CASRETSGGRNEQYF.

The genes are TRBV11-3 and TRBJ2-1; D is uncertain. Per the germline V gene, CDR1 is SGHNT and CDR2 is YENEEA. Trimming removed 4 bases at V and 0 bases at J, with 10 bases between. The length of the CDR3 is 15 residues. The CDR3 DNA reads as TGTGCCAGCAGCTCTATACCCGCCTCCTACAATGAGCAGTTCTTC. It codes for CASSSIPASYNEQFF.

The chain uses TRBV21-1 and TRBJ2-7; the table gives TRBD1 as D, unverified against the DNA. TRBV21-1 is tagged as a pseudogene. The CDR3 is made up of 13 amino acids. The CDR3 spells CASSQVGSYEQYF. The CDR3 DNA follows: TGTGCCAGCAGCCAGGTGGGCTCCTACGAGCAGTACTTC.

The table lists this clone with a few counts. The chain couples TRBV1 to TRBJ2-1; the table's TRBD1 call for D was not verified on the DNA. TRBV1 is a pseudogene segment. The CDR3 has 19 residues. The CDR3 nucleotides read TGCACCAGCAGCCAAGACCGAAACAGGGACAGGGGGCCTAGCAATGAGCAGTTCTTC. Translated: CTSSQDRNRDRGPSNEQFF.

V gene TRBV15 combines with J gene TRBJ1-1; 8 nucleotides align to TRBD1. CDR1 LNHNV and CDR2 YYDKDF come from the germline V gene (reference sequence). The ends lost 0 bases at V and 8 bases at J; junction bases unmatched: 5. CDR3 length: 14 residues. The CDR3 DNA reads TGTGCCACCAGCAGAGAGGGGACAGGACAAGAAGCTTTCTTT. Residues: CATSREGTGQEAFF.

This sequence joins TRBV5-4 and TRBJ1-2; TRBD1 is a possible D gene (5 bases). From germline, CDR1 is SGHNT and CDR2 YYREEE (reference sequence). The CDR3 is 14 residues long. V was clipped by 0 bases and J by 4 bases, with 10 bases between them. Here the CDR3 reads CASSLGQGSYGYTF. The CDR3 DNA reads as TGTGCCAGCAGCTTGGGGCAGGGCAGCTATGGCTACACCTTC.

This clone has a single count. The V gene is TRBV2, the J gene TRBJ2-5; D remains unclear. CDR1 is SNHLY and CDR2 is FYNNEI in the germline V gene. V gave up 0 bases and J gave up 7 bases, with 6 bases separating them. The CDR3 runs 12 residues. CDR3 loop: CASSEAERTQYF. The CDR3 DNA reads TGTGCCAGCAGTGAAGCGGAGAGGACCCAGTACTTC.

This clone was counted only a few times. This chain links TRBV2 with TRBJ1-1, with 10 bases lining up with TRBD1. J gave up 3 bases and V 4 bases, and 2 bases lay outside the gene matches. In germline, CDR1 is SNHLY, CDR2 FYNNEI. The CDR3 length is 14 residues. The CDR3: CASSGTGGYTEAFF. CDR3 coding DNA: TGTGCCAGCAGTGGGACAGGGGGGTACACTGAAGCTTTCTTT.

This clone was detected only once. V is TRBV4-1 and J is TRBJ2-7; 9 bases map to TRBD1. The CDR3 is made up of 15 amino acids. Germline V CDR1 and CDR2: MGHRA, YSYEKL. Trimming at V came to 2 bases and at J to 2 bases, leaving 4 bases not matched to a gene. CDR3 sequence reads: CASSQMGQGPYEQYF. CDR3 nucleotides: TGCGCCAGCAGCCAAATGGGACAGGGACCCTACGAGCAGTACTTC.

CDR3: CASSQENLAGGSTGELFF. For the CDR3, the DNA is TGTGCCAGCAGCCAAGAGAATCTCGCGGGGGGAAGCACCGGGGAGCTGTTTTTT. The V gene is TRBV4-2, the J gene TRBJ2-2; the match to TRBD2 covers 8 bases. The CDR3 length is 18 residues. Germline V gene lookup returns CDR1 LGHNA and CDR2 YNFKEQ. The V and J ends lost 0 bases and 4 bases, in that order; junction bases with no gene match: 10.

This clone was recorded a few times. J is TRBJ2-1 and V is TRBV7-7; 7 nucleotides agree with TRBD1. Trimming removed 5 bases from V and 7 bases from J; junction bases left unmatched: 5. CDR3 length equals 13 residues. CDR1 is SSHAT and CDR2 is FNYEAQ in the germline V gene (reference sequence). CDR3 DNA: TGTGCCAGCAGCCATGGACAGGCTAATGAGCAGTTCTTC. Protein product: CASSHGQANEQFF.

The J gene is TRBJ2-7, the V gene TRBV27; D not resolved. V was pared by 2 bases and J by 2 bases, with 10 bases between. CDR1 MNHEY and CDR2 SMNVEV come from the germline V gene (reference sequence). CDR3 length: 14 amino acids. This chain's CDR3 is CASSLNSLPYEQYF. The CDR3 DNA sequence: TGTGCCAGCAGTTTAAATTCCCTACCCTACGAGCAGTACTTC.

The V gene is TRBV6-5, the J gene TRBJ1-1; D may be TRBD1 (6 bases). Per germline, CDR1 MNHEY and CDR2 SVGAGI. This CDR3 has 11 residues. The ends were cut back, 7 bases at V and 10 bases at J, with 13 bases in the middle. For the CDR3, the DNA is TGTGCCAGCATTGGGACATTAGTAGCTTTCTTT. It is translated as CASIGTLVAFF.

This sequence joins TRBV9 and TRBJ2-7, with TRBD1 as a possible D gene (5 bases). Trimming took 2 bases from V and 4 from J, leaving 16 bases between them. CDR1 SGDLS and CDR2 YYNGEE come from the germline V gene. There are 15 residues in the CDR3. DNA of the CDR3: TGTGCCAGCAGCGTGGGTGGGGCCCCCCAGTACGAGCAGTACTTC. It specifies CASSVGGAPQYEQYF.

The V gene is TRBV7-2, the J gene TRBJ2-7; 11 bases are shared with TRBD2. This CDR3 is 17 amino acids long. In germline, CDR1 is SGHTA, CDR2 FQGNSA. The ends lost 2 bases at V and 0 bases at J; junction bases unmatched: 6. The chain's CDR3 is CASSLSSGGPYSYEQYF. Here the CDR3 DNA reads TGTGCCAGCAGCTTATCTAGCGGGGGGCCTTACTCCTACGAGCAGTACTTC. The entire variable domain, with the rest obtained from reference TRBV7-2 and TRBJ2-7, is as follows: GAGVSQSPSNKVTEKGKDVELRCDPISGHTALYWYRQSLGQGLEFLIYFQGNSAPDKSGLPSDRFSAERTGGSVSTLTIQRTQQEDSAVYLCASSLSSGGPYSYEQYFGPGTRLTVT.

The rearrangement uses TRBV19 and TRBJ2-3; the D gene is possibly TRBD2 (5 bases). V dropped 6 bases and J dropped 1 base, with 11 bases sitting between them. This CDR3 spans 14 amino acids. CDR1 LNHDA and CDR2 SQIVND come from the germline V gene (reference sequence). The CDR3 coding sequence is TGTGCCAGTAGGGGCCTCGGGGGCACAGATACGCAGTATTTT. As protein: CASRGLGGTDTQYF.

The chain employs TRBV11-3 and TRBJ2-3, with D unclear. Germline V lookup: CDR1 SGHNT, CDR2 YENEEA. The CDR3 runs to 13 residues. V lost 1 base to trimming and J lost 2 bases, with 4 bases between them. CDR3 in DNA: TGTGCCAGCAGCTTAGTATACACAGATACGCAGTATTTT. Protein: CASSLVYTDTQYF.

This clone was found a few times. The CDR3 is CASSSLTGLPFKTQYF. Here the CDR3 DNA reads TGTGCCAGCAGCTCCCTTACGGGACTACCCTTTAAGACCCAGTACTTC. The genes are TRBV7-2 and TRBJ2-5, with 7 bases identical to TRBD2. Per the germline V gene, CDR1 is SGHTA and CDR2 is FQGNSA. The CDR3 covers 16 residues. Trimming cost V 4 bases and J 6 bases; bases outside gene matches: 14. Based on the CDR3 plus reference TRBV7-2 and TRBJ2-5, the full variable domain is GAGVSQSPSNKVTEKGKDVELRCDPISGHTALYWYRQSLGQGLEFLIYFQGNSAPDKSGLPSDRFSAERTGGSVSTLTIQRTQQEDSAVYLCASSSLTGLPFKTQYFGPGTRLLVL.

The sample holds one count of this clone. The V call is TRBV11-2, the J call TRBJ1-2, with D hard to call. V lost 3 bases and J lost 7, with 6 bases in between. Germline values: CDR1 SGHAT, CDR2 FQNNGV. The CDR3 runs 11 residues. CDR3 bases: TGTGCCAGCAGCTTTGGGAGTGGCTACACCTTC. Amino acids: CASSFGSGYTF. Based on the CDR3 plus reference TRBV11-2 and TRBJ1-2, the full variable domain is EAGVAQSPRYKIIEKRQSVAFWCNPISGHATLYWYQQILGQGPKLLIQFQNNGVVDDSQLPKDRFSAERLKGVDSTLKIQPAKLEDSAVYLCASSFGSGYTFGSGTRLTVV.